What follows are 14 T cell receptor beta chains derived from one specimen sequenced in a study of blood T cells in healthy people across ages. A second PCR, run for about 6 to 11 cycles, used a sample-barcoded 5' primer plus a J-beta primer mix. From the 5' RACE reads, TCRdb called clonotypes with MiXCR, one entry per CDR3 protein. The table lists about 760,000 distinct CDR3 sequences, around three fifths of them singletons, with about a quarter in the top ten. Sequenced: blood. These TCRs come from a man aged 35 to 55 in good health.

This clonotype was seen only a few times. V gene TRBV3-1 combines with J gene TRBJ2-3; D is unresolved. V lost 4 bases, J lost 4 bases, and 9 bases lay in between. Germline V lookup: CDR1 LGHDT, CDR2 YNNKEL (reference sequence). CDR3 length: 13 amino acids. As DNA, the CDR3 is TGTGCCAGCAGCCTAACGTACCCAGATACGCAGTATTTT. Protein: CASSLTYPDTQYF.

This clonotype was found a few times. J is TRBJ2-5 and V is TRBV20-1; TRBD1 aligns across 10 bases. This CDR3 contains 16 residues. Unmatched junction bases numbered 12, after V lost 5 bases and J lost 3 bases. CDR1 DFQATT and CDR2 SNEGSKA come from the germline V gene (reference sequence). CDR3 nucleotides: TGCAGTGCTCCGCGCCCCAGGGACAGGGGTAAAGAGACCCAGTACTTC. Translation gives CSAPRPRDRGKETQYF.

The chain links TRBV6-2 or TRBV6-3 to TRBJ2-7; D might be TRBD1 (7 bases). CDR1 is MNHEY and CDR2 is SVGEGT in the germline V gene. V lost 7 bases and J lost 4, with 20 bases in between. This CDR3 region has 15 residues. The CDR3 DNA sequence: TGTGCCAGCACCCCACGCGGGACAGTTCTATACGAGCAGTACTTC. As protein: CASTPRGTVLYEQYF.

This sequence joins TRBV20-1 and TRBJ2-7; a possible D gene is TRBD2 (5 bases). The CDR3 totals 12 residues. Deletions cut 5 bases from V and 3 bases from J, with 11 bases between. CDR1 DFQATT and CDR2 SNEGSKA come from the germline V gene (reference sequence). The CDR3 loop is CSAGSDLYEQYF. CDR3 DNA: TGCAGTGCTGGTAGCGATCTCTACGAGCAGTACTTC.

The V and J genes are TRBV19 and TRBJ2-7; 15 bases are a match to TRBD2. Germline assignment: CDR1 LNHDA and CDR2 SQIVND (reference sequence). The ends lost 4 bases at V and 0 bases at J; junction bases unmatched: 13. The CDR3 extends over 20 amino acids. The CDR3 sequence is CASSTPAPGTSGRHSYEQYF. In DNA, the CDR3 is TGTGCCAGTAGTACCCCCGCCCCCGGGACTAGCGGGAGGCACTCCTACGAGCAGTACTTC.

The CDR3 DNA sequence: TGCAGTGCTAGAGAACTAGGGGGCCCCTACGAGCAGTACTTC. The encoded protein is CSARELGGPYEQYF. This rearrangement joins TRBV20-1 to TRBJ2-1, with 7 bases identical to TRBD1. The J call may not be correct, given that the DNA end is closer to TRBJ2-7. Germline assignment: CDR1 DFQATT and CDR2 SNEGSKA (reference sequence). This CDR3 region has 14 residues.

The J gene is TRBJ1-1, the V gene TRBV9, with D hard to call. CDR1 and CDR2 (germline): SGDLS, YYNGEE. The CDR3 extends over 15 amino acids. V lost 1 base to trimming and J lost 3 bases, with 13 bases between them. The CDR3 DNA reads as TGTGCCAGCAGCGTATATGTGCGTGGGGACACTGAAGCTTTCTTT. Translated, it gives CASSVYVRGDTEAFF.

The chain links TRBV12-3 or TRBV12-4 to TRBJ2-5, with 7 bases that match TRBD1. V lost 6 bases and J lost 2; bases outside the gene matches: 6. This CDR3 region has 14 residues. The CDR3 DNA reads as TGTGCCAGCAGATGGGGGACAGCTCAAGAGACCCAGTACTTC. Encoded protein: CASRWGTAQETQYF.

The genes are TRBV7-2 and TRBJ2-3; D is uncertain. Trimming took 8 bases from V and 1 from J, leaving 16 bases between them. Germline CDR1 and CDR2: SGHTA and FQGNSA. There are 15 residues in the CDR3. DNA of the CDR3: TGTGCCAGCGGAGACGCGCTCGGCCGCACAGATACGCAGTATTTT. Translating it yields CASGDALGRTDTQYF.

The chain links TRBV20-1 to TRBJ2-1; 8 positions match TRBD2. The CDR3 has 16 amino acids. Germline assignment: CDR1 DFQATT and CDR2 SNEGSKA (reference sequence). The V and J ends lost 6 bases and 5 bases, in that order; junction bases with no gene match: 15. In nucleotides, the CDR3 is TGCAGTGCCGACGGAGCCCCGGGAGGGGTAAACAATGAGCAGTTCTTC. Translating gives CSADGAPGGVNNEQFF.

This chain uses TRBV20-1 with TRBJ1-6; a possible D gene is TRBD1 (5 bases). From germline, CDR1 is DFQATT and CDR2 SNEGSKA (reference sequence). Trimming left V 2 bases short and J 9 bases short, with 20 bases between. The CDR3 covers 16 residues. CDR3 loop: CSARLGSGLIISPLHF. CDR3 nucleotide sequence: TGCAGTGCTAGACTAGGTTCGGGACTTATTATTTCACCCCTCCACTTT.

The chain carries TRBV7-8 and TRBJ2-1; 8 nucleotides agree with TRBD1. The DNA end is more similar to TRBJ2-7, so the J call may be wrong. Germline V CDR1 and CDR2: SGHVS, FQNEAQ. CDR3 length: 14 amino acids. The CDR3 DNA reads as TGTGCCAGCAGCTTAGCGGACAGGGTCTACGAGCAGTACTTC. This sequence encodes CASSLADRVYEQYF.

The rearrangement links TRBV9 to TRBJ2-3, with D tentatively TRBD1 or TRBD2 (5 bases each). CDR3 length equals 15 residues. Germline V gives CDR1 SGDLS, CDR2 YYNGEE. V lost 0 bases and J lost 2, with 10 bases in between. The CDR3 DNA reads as TGTGCCAGCAGCGTAGTACAGGAGGCCACAGATACGCAGTATTTT. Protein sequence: CASSVVQEATDTQYF. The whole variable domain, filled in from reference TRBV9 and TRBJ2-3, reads DSGVTQTPKHLITATGQRVTLRCSPRSGDLSVYWYQQSLDQGLQFLIQYYNGEERAKGNILERFSAQQFPDLHSELNLSSLELGDSALYFCASSVVQEATDTQYFGPGTRLTVL.

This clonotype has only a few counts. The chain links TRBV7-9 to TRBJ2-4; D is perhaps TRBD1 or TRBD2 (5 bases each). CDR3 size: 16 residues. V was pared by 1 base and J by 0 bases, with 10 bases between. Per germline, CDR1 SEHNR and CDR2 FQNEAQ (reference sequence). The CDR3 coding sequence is TGTGCCAGCAGCTTAGGTAGGGACGGAGCCAAAAACATTCAGTACTTC. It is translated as CASSLGRDGAKNIQYF.